Detailed here is one T cell receptor (beta chain). The germline gives CDR1 ENHRY, CDR2 SYGVKD. The V and J ends lost 5 bases and 1 base respectively, with 20 bases between them. The CDR3 runs 17 residues. The data are from a study of OX40 agonist ivuxolimab in advanced cancers. Here immunoSEQ multiplex PCR was the method, and the copy in TCRdb shows in-frame clones only, minus some. The data contain tens of thousands of clones, approximately 90% of them singletons. The genes are TRBV10-3 and TRBJ1-1; weak D call: TRBD1 (5 bases). Sequenced material: CD4+ or CD8+ T cells sorted from blood, taken in a trial of the OX40 agonist ivuxolimab. This TCR was recovered from an adult with an advanced solid tumor such as melanoma, head and neck, liver or kidney cancer. CDR3 in amino acids: CAISPTGRGLKNTEAFF. The CDR3 nucleotides read TGTGCCATCAGTCCTACCGGGAGGGGCTTAAAGAACACTGAAGCTTTCTTT.